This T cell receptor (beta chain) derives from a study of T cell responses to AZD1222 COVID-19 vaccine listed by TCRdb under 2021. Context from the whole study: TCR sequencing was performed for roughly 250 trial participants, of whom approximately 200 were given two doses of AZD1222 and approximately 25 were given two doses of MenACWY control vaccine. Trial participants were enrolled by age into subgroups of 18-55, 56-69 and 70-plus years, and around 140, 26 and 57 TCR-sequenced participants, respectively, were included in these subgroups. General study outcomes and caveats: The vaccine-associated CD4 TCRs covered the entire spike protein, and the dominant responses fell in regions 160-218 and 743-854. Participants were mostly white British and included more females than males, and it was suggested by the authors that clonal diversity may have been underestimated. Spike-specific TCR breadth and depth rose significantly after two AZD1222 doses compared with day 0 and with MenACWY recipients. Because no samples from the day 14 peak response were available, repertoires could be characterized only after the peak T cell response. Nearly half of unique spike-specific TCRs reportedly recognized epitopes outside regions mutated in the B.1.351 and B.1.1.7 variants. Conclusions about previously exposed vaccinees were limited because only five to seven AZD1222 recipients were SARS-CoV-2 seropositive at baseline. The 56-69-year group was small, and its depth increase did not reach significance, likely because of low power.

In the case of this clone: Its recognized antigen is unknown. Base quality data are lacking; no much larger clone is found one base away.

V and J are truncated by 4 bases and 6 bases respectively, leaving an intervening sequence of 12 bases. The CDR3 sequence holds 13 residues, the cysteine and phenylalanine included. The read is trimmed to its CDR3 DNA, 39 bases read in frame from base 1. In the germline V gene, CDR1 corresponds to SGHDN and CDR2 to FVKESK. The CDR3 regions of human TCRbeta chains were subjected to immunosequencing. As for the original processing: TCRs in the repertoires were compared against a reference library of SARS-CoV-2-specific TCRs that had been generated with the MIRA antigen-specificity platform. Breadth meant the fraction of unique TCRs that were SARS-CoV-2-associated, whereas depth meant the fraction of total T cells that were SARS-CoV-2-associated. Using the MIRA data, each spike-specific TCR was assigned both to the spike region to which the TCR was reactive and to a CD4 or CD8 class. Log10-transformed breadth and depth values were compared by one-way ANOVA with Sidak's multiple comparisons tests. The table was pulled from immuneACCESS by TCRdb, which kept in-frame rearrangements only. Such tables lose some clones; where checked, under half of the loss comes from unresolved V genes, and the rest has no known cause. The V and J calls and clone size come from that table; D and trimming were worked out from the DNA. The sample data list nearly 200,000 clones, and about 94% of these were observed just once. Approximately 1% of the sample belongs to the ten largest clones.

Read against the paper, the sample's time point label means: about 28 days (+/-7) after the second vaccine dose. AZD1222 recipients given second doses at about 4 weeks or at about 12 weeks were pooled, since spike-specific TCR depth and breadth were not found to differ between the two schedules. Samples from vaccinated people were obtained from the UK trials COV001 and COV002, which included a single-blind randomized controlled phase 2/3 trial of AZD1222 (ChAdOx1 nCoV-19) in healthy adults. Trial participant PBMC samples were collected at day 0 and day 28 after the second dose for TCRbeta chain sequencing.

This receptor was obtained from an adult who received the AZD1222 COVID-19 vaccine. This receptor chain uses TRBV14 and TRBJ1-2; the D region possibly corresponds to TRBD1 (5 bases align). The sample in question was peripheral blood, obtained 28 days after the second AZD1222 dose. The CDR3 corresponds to CASSPTVDDGYTF. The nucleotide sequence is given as TGTGCCAGCAGCCCGACAGTTGACGATGGCTACACCTTC.